This T cell receptor beta chain stems from a study of T cell responses to AZD1222 COVID-19 vaccine. Study outcomes and limitations: Most donors were white British, females outnumbered males, and clonal diversity was possibly underestimated. Spike as a whole was targeted by vaccine-associated CD4 TCRs, dominant at 160-218 and 743-854. Among AZD1222 vaccinees, only six were seropositive at baseline.

CDR1 and CDR2 (germline): SNHLY, FYNNEI. CDR3 size: 15 residues. The V end was cut by 5 bases, the J end by 9 bases, with 20 bases between. Turning to this clone: The antigen remains unidentified.

Produced via immunoSEQ multiplex PCR; TCRdb's table is partial and in-frame only. The sample includes approximately 200,000 clones, roughly 90% of them seen just once. Second-dose intervals of approximately 4 or approximately 12 weeks were pooled. This TCR came from an adult who received the AZD1222 COVID-19 vaccine. Sequencing used peripheral blood, obtained 28 days after the second AZD1222 dose. J is TRBJ2-1 and V is TRBV2; TRBD2 might be the D (6 bases). This CDR3 reads CASSTIGSGDSEQFF. The CDR3 DNA reads as TGTGCCAGCAGTACTATCGGGAGTGGTGACAGTGAGCAGTTCTTC. Drawing the rest from reference TRBV2 and TRBJ2-1, the complete variable domain is EPEVTQTPSHQVTQMGQEVILRCVPISNHLYFYWYRQILGQKVEFLVSFYNNEISEKSEIFDDQFSVERPDGSNFTLKIRSTKLEDSAMYFCASSTIGSGDSEQFFGPGTRLTVL.